Listed here are 21 T cell receptor beta chains from one sample, sequenced in a study of identical twins. In TCRdb, the 5' RACE reads were re-called with MiXCR into one record per CDR3 protein. This sample carries 520,000 or so distinct CDR3 sequences, around 20% of them seen once, and the ten largest clones take 0.91%. This sample also belongs to another study, concerning T cells expressing NK-cell markers.

Sequenced: CD4+ T cells sorted from blood. Every receptor here comes from a woman in her late teens or twenties in good health.

The V gene is TRBV5-1, the J gene TRBJ2-7; weak D call: TRBD2 (5 bases). CDR1 and CDR2 (germline): SGHRS, YFSETQ. This CDR3 is 13 amino acids long. V dropped 4 bases and J dropped 3 bases, with 11 bases sitting between them. The CDR3 is CASSVDRDYEQYF. CDR3 DNA: TGCGCCAGCAGCGTGGACCGGGACTACGAGCAGTACTTC. The whole variable domain, filled in from reference TRBV5-1 and TRBJ2-7, reads KAGVTQTPRYLIKTRGQQVTLSCSPISGHRSVSWYQQTPGQGLQFLFEYFSETQRNKGNFPGRFSGRQFSNSRSEMNVSTLELGDSALYLCASSVDRDYEQYFGPGTRLTVT.

This clonotype was detected a few times. The J gene is TRBJ2-1, the V gene TRBV7-9, with D unresolved. The CDR3 is 11 amino acids. V lost 1 base and J lost 9, with 4 bases in between. Germline loops: CDR1 SEHNR, CDR2 FQNEAQ (reference sequence). The CDR3 loop reads CASSLEPEQFF. CDR3 DNA sequence: TGTGCCAGCAGCTTAGAACCTGAGCAGTTCTTC.

The chain uses TRBV4-2 and TRBJ1-1; D might be TRBD1 (5 bases). The CDR3 consists of 16 residues. The V and J ends lost 0 bases and 0 bases respectively, with 11 bases between them. Germline lookup yields CDR1 LGHNA and CDR2 YNFKEQ. CDR3: CASSQDGGGLNTEAFF. The DNA of the CDR3 is TGTGCCAGCAGCCAAGATGGCGGGGGGTTGAACACTGAAGCTTTCTTT.

This clonotype was observed a handful of times. V gene TRBV2 combines with J gene TRBJ2-3, with D tentatively TRBD2 (5 bases). The CDR3 runs 13 residues. Trimming took 5 bases from V and 1 from J, leaving 7 bases between them. The V gene's germline CDR1 is SNHLY and CDR2 FYNNEI. In DNA, the CDR3 is TGTGCCAGCAGTCCGGAGGGCACAGATACGCAGTATTTT. This codes for CASSPEGTDTQYF.

The CDR3, as DNA: TGTGCCGGGGCCCTCCGACTTAACACCGGGGAGCTGTTTTTT. Translated: CAGALRLNTGELFF. The chain is built from TRBV6-1 and TRBJ2-2, with D possibly matching TRBD1 (5 bases). Trimming shortened V by 11 bases and J by 2 bases, and 15 bases separated the two germline ends. The CDR3 has 14 residues. Germline CDR1 MNHNS, CDR2 SASEGT.

V and J are TRBV20-1 and TRBJ2-1; 8 bases align to TRBD2. With 6 bases clipped from V and 7 bases from J, the junction kept 14 bases outside the gene matches. Germline CDR1 reads DFQATT; CDR2 reads SNEGSKA (reference sequence). This CDR3 is 15 amino acids long. The CDR3 protein is CSATPGTRVRNEQFF. Here the CDR3 DNA reads TGCAGTGCGACCCCGGGGACTAGGGTAAGGAATGAGCAGTTCTTC.

V and J are TRBV6-2 or TRBV6-3 and TRBJ1-1; no clear D. V shed 2 bases and J shed 1 base, with 8 bases lying between them. The germline CDR1 and CDR2 sequences are MNHEY and SVGEGT. This CDR3 spans 14 amino acids. The CDR3: CASSYRPGNTEAFF. CDR3 sequence (DNA): TGTGCCAGCAGTTACAGGCCTGGGAACACTGAAGCTTTCTTT.

V and J are TRBV5-1 and TRBJ2-7, with 10 bases fitting TRBD2. V trimming: 3 bases; J trimming: 2 bases; junction bases outside the gene matches: 5. The CDR3 loop spans 15 amino acids. CDR1 SGHRS and CDR2 YFSETQ come from the germline V gene. The CDR3 DNA reads as TGCGCCAGCAGCTCAGTAGCGGGGGGTCCCTACGAGCAGTACTTC. Protein product: CASSSVAGGPYEQYF.

This clonotype turned up a few times. The J gene is TRBJ2-3, the V gene TRBV4-3, with D unclear. The CDR3 sequence is 17 residues long. V lost 5 bases and J 1 base, leaving 19 bases between the germline ends. Germline values: CDR1 LGHNA, CDR2 YSLEER. This CDR3 is CASSSPRPRFGTDTQYF. Here the CDR3 DNA reads TGCGCCAGCAGCTCCCCGAGACCGAGATTCGGCACAGATACGCAGTATTTT.

This clonotype was counted a few times. The chain links TRBV20-1 to TRBJ2-3, with 9 bases lining up with TRBD2. With 4 bases clipped from V and 4 bases from J, the junction kept 15 bases outside the gene matches. Germline CDR1 is DFQATT and CDR2 is SNEGSKA (reference sequence). This CDR3 contains 17 residues. The CDR3 sequence: CSATFVGSGGRSDTQYF. Here the CDR3 DNA reads TGCAGTGCTACGTTTGTAGGTAGCGGGGGTCGATCAGATACGCAGTATTTT.

This clonotype was picked up many times. The V and J genes are TRBV25-1 and TRBJ2-1, with D perhaps assigned TRBD1 or TRBD2 (5 bases each). This CDR3 spans 12 amino acids. Trimming cost V 4 bases and J 8 bases, with 9 bases left between them. CDR1 and CDR2 (germline): MGHDK, SYGVNS. As DNA, the CDR3 is TGTGCCAGCAGTGTGCGAGGGGATGAGCAGTTCTTC. As protein: CASSVRGDEQFF.

In regard to this clonotype: Mismatch with germline at one junction end may stem from a read error. The chain couples TRBV29-1 to TRBJ1-1; D gene unclear. Germline CDR1 reads SQVTM; CDR2 reads ANQGSEA. The CDR3 is 15 amino acids. As DNA, the CDR3 is TGCAGCGTTAAAGACGGGGTGAGGTTGAACACTGAAGCTTTCTTT. Translation: CSVKDGVRLNTEAFF. The variable domain in full, completed from reference TRBV29-1 and TRBJ1-1, reads SAVISQKPSRDICQRGTSLTIQCQVDSQVTMMFWYRQQPGQSLTLIATANQGSEATYESGFVIDKFPISRPNLTFSTLTVSNMSPEDSSIYLCSVKDGVRLNTEAFFGQGTRLTVV.

This clonotype appeared a few times. The chain uses TRBV20-1 and TRBJ1-4; possibly TRBD1 for D (5 bases). Trimming stripped 6 bases from V and 4 bases from J, with 21 bases between. The CDR3 extends over 16 amino acids. In germline, CDR1 is DFQATT, CDR2 SNEGSKA (reference sequence). The CDR3 coding sequence is TGCAGTGCGACCGGGGCACCCTCCCACCTTAATGAAAAACTGTTTTTT. As protein: CSATGAPSHLNEKLFF.

This clonotype showed up just a few times. The rearrangement links TRBV6-5 to TRBJ1-6, with 8 nucleotides matching TRBD1. Germline trimming cut 4 bases from V and 9 bases from J; bases unmatched to any gene: 11. Germline CDR1 MNHEY, CDR2 SVGAGI. The CDR3 sequence is 16 residues long. The chain's CDR3 is CASSSSGTGAGSPLHF. CDR3 sequence (DNA): TGTGCCAGCAGTTCCTCCGGGACAGGAGCGGGTTCACCCCTCCACTTT.

This clonotype was recorded at least ten times. The chain joins TRBV12-3 or TRBV12-4 to TRBJ1-4, with D maybe TRBD1 (6 bases). The CDR3 is 13 residues long. The V end was cut by 5 bases, the J end by 8 bases, with 12 bases between. In nucleotides, the CDR3 is TGTGCCAGCAGTCCCGCGACAGGCGAAAAACTGTTTTTT. Its translation is CASSPATGEKLFF.

This clonotype showed up many times. The CDR3 sequence is CASSGGDTEAFF. CDR3 DNA sequence: TGTGCCAGCAGCGGGGGGGACACTGAAGCTTTCTTT. The V gene is TRBV12-3 or TRBV12-4, the J gene TRBJ1-1; D is possibly TRBD1 (5 bases). The V end lost 6 bases, the J end lost 3 bases, and 8 bases lay between the germline ends. This CDR3 is built from 12 residues.

Ten or more counts support this clonotype. The rearrangement uses TRBV20-1 and TRBJ1-2; D is ambiguous. Trimming took off 5 bases at V and 3 bases at J, with 7 bases between the two ends. Germline V gene sequence: CDR1 DFQATT, CDR2 SNEGSKA (reference sequence). This CDR3 comprises 11 residues. The CDR3 loop reads CSAGDDYGYTF. The CDR3 DNA follows: TGCAGTGCTGGGGATGACTATGGCTACACCTTC.

This clonotype was picked up a small number of times. CDR3 sequence: CASSTALPPLHF. The CDR3 DNA sequence: TGTGCCAGCAGTACGGCACTCCCACCCCTCCACTTT. The rearrangement joins TRBV9 to TRBJ1-6; D is unresolved. Germline V gene sequence: CDR1 SGDLS, CDR2 YYNGEE. V was trimmed by 5 bases and J by 11 bases, leaving 11 bases between them. CDR3 length: 12 residues. The full variable domain, its missing parts supplied by reference TRBV9 and TRBJ1-6, is DSGVTQTPKHLITATGQRVTLRCSPRSGDLSVYWYQQSLDQGLQFLIQYYNGEERAKGNILERFSAQQFPDLHSELNLSSLELGDSALYFCASSTALPPLHFGNGTRLTVT.

In its sample, this clonotype was seen a few times. J is TRBJ2-2 and V is TRBV7-9, with D perhaps given as TRBD1 or TRBD2 (5 bases each). V was pared by 3 bases and J by 6 bases, with 8 bases between. The CDR3 runs 13 residues. The germline V gene encodes CDR1 SEHNR and CDR2 FQNEAQ (reference sequence). Here the CDR3 reads CASSFLGAGELFF. Written as DNA, the CDR3 is TGTGCCAGCAGCTTCTTGGGGGCCGGGGAGCTGTTTTTT.

CDR3 bases: TGTGCCAGCAGCCCCCAAAACCGGGCGGGACGAGATACGCAGTATTTT. Its translation is CASSPQNRAGRDTQYF. The V and J genes are TRBV4-2 and TRBJ2-3, with D perhaps TRBD2 (6 bases). V was clipped by 4 bases and J by 5 bases, with 19 bases between them. CDR1 is LGHNA and CDR2 is YNFKEQ in the germline V gene. The CDR3 spans 16 residues.

V and J are TRBV20-1 and TRBJ2-1, with TRBD2 matching over 12 bases. In germline, CDR1 is DFQATT, CDR2 SNEGSKA (reference sequence). This CDR3 comprises 12 residues. The V and J ends lost 5 bases and 12 bases, in that order; junction bases with no gene match: 5. This CDR3 is CSARLAGERQFF. The CDR3 nucleotides read TGCAGTGCTCGACTAGCGGGAGAACGGCAGTTCTTC.